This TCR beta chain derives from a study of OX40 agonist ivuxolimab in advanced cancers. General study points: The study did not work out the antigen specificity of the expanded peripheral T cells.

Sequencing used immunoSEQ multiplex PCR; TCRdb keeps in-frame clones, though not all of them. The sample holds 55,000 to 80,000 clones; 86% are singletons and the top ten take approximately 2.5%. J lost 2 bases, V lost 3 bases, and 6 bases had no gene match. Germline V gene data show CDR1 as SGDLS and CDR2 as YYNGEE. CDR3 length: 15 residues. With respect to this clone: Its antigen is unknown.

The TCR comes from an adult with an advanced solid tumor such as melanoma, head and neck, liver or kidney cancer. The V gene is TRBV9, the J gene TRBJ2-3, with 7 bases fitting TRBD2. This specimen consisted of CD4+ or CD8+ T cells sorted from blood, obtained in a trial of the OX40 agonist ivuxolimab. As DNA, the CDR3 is TGTGCCAGCAGCGCCGCTAGCGGAATCACAGATACGCAGTATTTT. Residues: CASSAASGITDTQYF.